The TCR beta chain described here comes from a study of blood T cell repertoires in COVID-19. In the original processing: Nucleated cell counts were estimated from reference gene primer amplification. Produced via immunoSEQ multiplex PCR; TCRdb's table is partial and in-frame only. Clonal size and the V and J genes are those of that table, whereas D and trimming came from the DNA. The repertoire consists of approximately 170,000 clones, with under 90% occurring once and the leading ten covering about 10%. From germline, CDR1 is SGHAT and CDR2 FQNNGV. V was cut by 5 bases and J by 2 bases, with 21 bases left in between. This CDR3 comprises 17 residues.

The chain carries TRBV11-2 and TRBJ1-2, with D unresolved. The origin of this receptor is a woman of 80 years or more with active or convalescent COVID-19. The sample comprised peripheral blood. CDR3 residues: CASSPLRRPDRNYGYTF. The CDR3 coding sequence is TGTGCCAGCAGCCCATTAAGGCGGCCCGATCGGAACTATGGCTACACCTTC.